This TCR beta chain is drawn from a study of blood T cell repertoires in COVID-19. Study summary: COVID-19 samples from acute and convalescent phases originated in the United States, Italy and Spain. T cells, B-cell-depleted T cells, or PBMCs provided the cDNA or gDNA that served as material.

As originally analysed: Cell counts per sample came from amplifying reference gene primers. Assay: immunoSEQ multiplex PCR; the TCRdb copy retains only in-frame clones and omits some. V, J and clone size are those of that table, while D and trimming were read from the DNA. The sample carries approximately 150,000 clones, roughly four fifths recorded once. CDR1 is LGHDT, CDR2 YNNKEL, per germline (reference sequence). The CDR3 covers 12 residues. V was clipped by 4 bases and J by 4 bases, with 5 bases between them. The rearrangement joins TRBV3-1 (or the pseudogene TRBV3-2) to TRBJ1-5, with D hard to call. The receptor was derived from a human donor with acute or convalescent COVID-19. The donor label of this sample is uncertain. The material sequenced was peripheral blood. In DNA, the CDR3 is TGTGCCAGCAGCCTCCCGAATCAGCCCCAGCATTTT. Protein: CASSLPNQPQHF.